Given below is one T cell receptor beta chain in context. Its antigen is unknown. Though probably carrying unrecorded immune exposures, donors were nominally healthy at sampling. The data belong to a study of cytomegalovirus exposure and HLA in healthy donors. Study-wide background: Caucasian-associated ancestry cluster membership applied to about 83% of under 450 genotyped donors. Overall study results and limits: There were over 150 TCR beta chains listed as cytomegalovirus-associated.

V was shortened by 0 bases and J by 6 bases, with 9 bases between the two germline ends. This CDR3 has 13 amino acids. Germline values: CDR1 SGHTA, CDR2 FQGNSA. The PCR ran on 60 Vbeta and 13 Jbeta primers. Sequencing was performed with immunoSEQ multiplex PCR; in TCRdb, only in-frame clones are kept and a portion is missing. The sample consists of 60,000 to 70,000 clones, about 61% of them appearing once. Sample: PBMCs. This receptor was identified in a woman in her fifties or sixties in good health and CMV-seronegative. The rearrangement uses TRBV7-2 and TRBJ2-7; possibly TRBD1 for D (6 bases). The CDR3 spells CASSLARGSEQYF. The CDR3 nucleotides read TGTGCCAGCAGCTTAGCCAGGGGAAGCGAGCAGTACTTC.